One and the same sample provided the 11 T cell receptor beta chains below, sequenced in a study of T cell responses to AZD1222 COVID-19 vaccine. Sequenced by immunoSEQ multiplex PCR; TCRdb stores in-frame clones only, minus some. The table shows 95,000 to 150,000 clones, with approximately 94% occurring only once. Sequenced here: peripheral blood, sampled 28 days after the second AZD1222 dose. These receptors came from an adult who received the AZD1222 COVID-19 vaccine.

V and J are TRBV7-9 and TRBJ2-1; D unresolved. The CDR3 has 14 residues. V lost 3 bases to trimming and J lost 15 bases, with 21 bases between them. CDR1 SEHNR and CDR2 FQNEAQ come from the germline V gene (reference sequence). The CDR3 loop is CASSLLSGLSVPFF. The DNA of the CDR3 is TGTGCCAGCAGCTTGCTTTCGGGCCTTAGTGTACCGTTCTTC.

This clone appeared a single time. For the CDR3, the DNA is TGTGCCAGCAGCTTGAGTCTAGCGGGGGGCCAAGAGACCCAGTACTTC. Protein: CASSLSLAGGQETQYF. V usage is TRBV5-5 and J usage is TRBJ2-5; 11 bases fit TRBD2. CDR3 length: 16 amino acids. Germline CDR1 reads SGHKS; CDR2 reads YYEKEE (reference sequence). V shed 1 base and J 1 base; nucleotides not matched to a gene: 3.

This clone was observed once. V and J are TRBV27 and TRBJ1-2, with D hard to call. CDR1 MNHEY and CDR2 SMNVEV come from the germline V gene (reference sequence). CDR3 length equals 13 residues. Between the trimmed V and J ends, which lost 6 bases and 3 bases, there was a span of 11 bases. For the CDR3, the DNA is TGTGCCAGCAGCCGCCAACGAGACTATGGCTACACCTTC. Protein product: CASSRQRDYGYTF.

CDR3 region: CASSEAPRRGYTF. The DNA of the CDR3 is TGTGCCAGCAGTGAAGCGCCCCGGCGCGGCTACACCTTC. The chain combines TRBV2 with TRBJ1-2; no clear D gene. The CDR3 loop spans 13 amino acids. Germline CDR1 and CDR2: SNHLY and FYNNEI. Trimming cost V 0 bases and J 8 bases, with 10 bases left between them.

This clone appeared a single time. V usage is TRBV12-3 or TRBV12-4 and J usage is TRBJ1-1; D gene ambiguous. The CDR3 totals 13 residues. V was cut by 1 base and J by 2 bases, with 5 bases left in between. The CDR3 sequence is CASSLVVNTEAFF. The CDR3 nucleotides read TGTGCCAGCAGTTTAGTGGTAAACACTGAAGCTTTCTTT.

The chain recombines TRBV6-5 with TRBJ1-5, with 11 positions matching TRBD1. Germline V gives CDR1 MNHEY, CDR2 SVGAGI. The CDR3 extends over 14 amino acids. The V segment lost 6 bases and the J segment 8 bases; nucleotides outside the gene matches: 6. CDR3 bases: TGTGCCAGCAGACCCGGACAGGGGGCTGAGCCCCAGCATTTT. Amino acids: CASRPGQGAEPQHF.

The J gene is TRBJ1-3, the V gene TRBV3-1 (or the pseudogene TRBV3-2); 7 nucleotides match TRBD1. V trimming: 4 bases; J trimming: 8 bases; junction bases outside the gene matches: 8. The CDR3 loop spans 14 amino acids. Germline CDR1 LGHDT, CDR2 YNNKEL (reference sequence). The CDR3 is CASSPRTGSDTIYF. CDR3 coding DNA: TGTGCCAGCAGCCCACGGACAGGCAGTGACACCATATATTTT.

The chain is built from TRBV19 and TRBJ1-1, with TRBD1 matching 9 bases. V lost 3 bases to trimming and J lost 1 base; unmatched junction nucleotides: 15. The CDR3 extends over 19 amino acids. CDR1 is LNHDA and CDR2 is SQIVND in the germline V gene (reference sequence). DNA of the CDR3: TGTGCCAGTAGTATCACCGGGACAGGGATGGCGAGAGGGAACACTGAAGCTTTCTTT. Translated: CASSITGTGMARGNTEAFF.

V and J are TRBV6-5 and TRBJ1-1; no clear D gene. The V and J ends lost 4 bases and 3 bases respectively, with 12 bases between them. The CDR3 extends over 14 amino acids. Germline-derived CDR1 and CDR2 are MNHEY and SVGAGI. The CDR3 here is CASSFQRGYTEAFF. The DNA of the CDR3 is TGTGCCAGCAGTTTCCAGCGAGGTTACACTGAAGCTTTCTTT.

The gene calls are TRBV10-2 and TRBJ1-1; no firm D call. V was trimmed by 1 base and J by 4 bases, leaving 4 bases between them. The CDR3 contains 12 residues. The V gene's germline CDR1 is WSHSY and CDR2 SAAADI. For the CDR3, the DNA is TGCGCCAGCAGTGAGTTCTTCACTGAAGCTTTCTTT. As protein: CASSEFFTEAFF.

This rearrangement joins TRBV11-2 to TRBJ2-5; 13 nucleotides line up with TRBD2. J lost 5 bases, V lost 4 bases, and 10 bases had no gene match. Germline V CDR1 and CDR2: SGHAT, FQNNGV. This CDR3 has 17 amino acids. CDR3 DNA sequence: TGTGCCAGCAGCTCAACGACTAGCGGGGGGCCGCCGGAGACCCAGTACTTC. It is translated as CASSSTTSGGPPETQYF.